The sequence of this T cell receptor beta chain was determined in a study of cytomegalovirus exposure and HLA in healthy donors. Study results and caveats: A later analysis, which compared TCR beta chains of equal frequency, found the HLA-associated ones more clonally expanded.

On this clone itself: The antigen remains unidentified.

The CDR3 totals 18 residues. Primers for the PCR totalled 60 Vbeta and 13 Jbeta. TCRdb's table, derived via immunoSEQ multiplex PCR, lists solely in-frame clones and lacks some. The sample has about 160,000 clones, around 84% seen once. Sequences were obtained from PBMCs. The chain recombines TRBV12-2 with TRBJ2-7; the table's D gene call, TRBD1, was not cross checked with the DNA. TRBV12-2 is designated a pseudogene. This clonotype was obtained from a young man in good health and CMV-seronegative. CDR3 nucleotide sequence: TGTGCAAGTCGCTTAGAAGCTTCCGGGACAGGGGAGGCCTACGAGCAGTACTTC. Amino acids: CASRLEASGTGEAYEQYF.